The clone carrying this T cell receptor (beta chain) was counted at least ten times. Its antigen remains unidentified. This sample is drawn from a study of breast tumors, draining lymph nodes, adjacent tissues. General study findings and limits: The data were judged consistent with most tumor T cells coming from lymph node and expanding in tumor.

The V and J ends lost 2 bases and 6 bases, in that order; junction bases with no gene match: 4. The CDR3 is made up of 14 amino acids. Germline-derived CDR1 and CDR2 are SGHRS and YFSETQ. TCRdb used MiXCR to reprocess the multiplex PCR reads, holding one entry per CDR3 protein. The data hold under 80,000 distinct CDR3 sequences, with 40% to 45% observed a single time. The V and J genes are TRBV5-1 and TRBJ2-7, with 11 bases fitting TRBD2. Sequencing was carried out using breast tumor tissue. This TCR derives from a female donor with breast cancer. Some clones in this sample may be carry-over from other donors' samples. CDR3 sequence reads: CASSFSGGDSEQYF. CDR3 bases: TGCGCCAGCAGCTTTAGCGGGGGGGATTCCGAGCAGTACTTC.